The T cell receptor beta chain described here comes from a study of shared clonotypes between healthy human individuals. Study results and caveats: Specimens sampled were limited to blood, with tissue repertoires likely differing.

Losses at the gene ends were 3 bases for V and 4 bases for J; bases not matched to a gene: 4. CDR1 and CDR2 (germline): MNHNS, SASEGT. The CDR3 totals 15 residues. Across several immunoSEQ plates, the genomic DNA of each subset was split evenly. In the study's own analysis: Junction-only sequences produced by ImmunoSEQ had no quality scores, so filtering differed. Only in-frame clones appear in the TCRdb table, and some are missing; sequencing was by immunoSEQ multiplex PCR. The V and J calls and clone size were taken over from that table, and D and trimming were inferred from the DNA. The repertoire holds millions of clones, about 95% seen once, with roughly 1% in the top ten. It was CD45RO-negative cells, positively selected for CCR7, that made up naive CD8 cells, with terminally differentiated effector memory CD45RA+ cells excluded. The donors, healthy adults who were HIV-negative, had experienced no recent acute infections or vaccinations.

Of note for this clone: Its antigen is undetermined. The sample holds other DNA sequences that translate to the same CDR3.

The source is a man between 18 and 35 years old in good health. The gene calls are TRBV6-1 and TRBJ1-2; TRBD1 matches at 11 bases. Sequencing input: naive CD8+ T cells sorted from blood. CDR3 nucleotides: TGTGCCAGCAGTGACGGACAGGGGGCGATCTATGGCTACACCTTC. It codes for CASSDGQGAIYGYTF.